These T cell receptor beta chains were read from a single sample in a study of T-cell memory formation after mild COVID-19. TCRdb processed the 5' RACE reads anew with MiXCR; each CDR3 protein has one entry. The sample contains hundreds of thousands of distinct CDR3 sequences, roughly an eighth of which appear only once. Sequencing was carried out using PBMCs or a T cell subset sorted from them (not recorded which). The receptor source for this set is a man in his late teens or twenties who had mild COVID-19 (a few samples of this study predate the infection). Cell type and time point are not known. CDR3s include the opening cysteine and the closing phenylalanine or tryptophan. Each record gives: J gene, V gene, D gene, clone size, CDR3 protein, CDR3 DNA. A D gene is named only where the DNA matches it firmly. Where a row states a size, it is once, few, many or the class of an expanded clone; other rows omit it.

j_call: TRBJ2-3; v_call: TRBV9; d_call: TRBD1; clone_size: -; cdr3_aa: CASSDRGSTDTQYF; cdr3_nt: TGTGCCAGCAGCGACAGGGGTAGCACAGATACGCAGTATTTT
j_call: TRBJ2-2; v_call: TRBV7-2; d_call: TRBD2; clone_size: few; cdr3_aa: CASSLPTSGGSAGELFF; cdr3_nt: TGTGCCAGCAGCTTACCCACTAGCGGGGGGAGCGCCGGGGAGCTGTTTTTT
j_call: TRBJ2-1; v_call: TRBV6-2/TRBV6-3; d_call: -; clone_size: few; cdr3_aa: CASRVLDTSYNEQFF; cdr3_nt: TGTGCCAGCAGGGTTCTGGACACCTCCTACAATGAGCAGTTCTTC
j_call: TRBJ2-4; v_call: TRBV3-1; d_call: -; clone_size: few; cdr3_aa: CASSPVSATRDIQYF; cdr3_nt: TGTGCCAGCAGCCCGGTCTCGGCGACGAGGGACATTCAGTACTTC
j_call: TRBJ2-6; v_call: TRBV6-1; d_call: -; clone_size: -; cdr3_aa: CASSGAGRANVLTF; cdr3_nt: TGTGCCAGCAGTGGGGCAGGGCGGGCCAACGTCCTGACTTTC
j_call: TRBJ1-4; v_call: TRBV20-1; d_call: -; clone_size: few; cdr3_aa: CSAKEGGEKLFF; cdr3_nt: TGCAGTGCTAAGGAGGGCGGGGAAAAACTGTTTTTT
j_call: TRBJ2-7; v_call: TRBV6-2/TRBV6-3; d_call: TRBD1; clone_size: -; cdr3_aa: CASSPRGNDEQYF; cdr3_nt: TGTGCCAGCAGTCCCAGGGGGAACGACGAGCAGTACTTC
j_call: TRBJ1-2; v_call: TRBV5-1; d_call: -; clone_size: few; cdr3_aa: CASSFPENYGYTF; cdr3_nt: TGCGCCAGCAGCTTTCCTGAGAACTATGGCTACACCTTC
j_call: TRBJ1-5; v_call: TRBV15; d_call: -; clone_size: few; cdr3_aa: CATSREGLYSNQPQHF; cdr3_nt: TGTGCCACCAGCAGAGAAGGGCTCTATAGCAATCAGCCCCAGCATTTT
j_call: TRBJ2-3; v_call: TRBV7-9; d_call: -; clone_size: -; cdr3_aa: CASSLAFGVGGADTQYF; cdr3_nt: TGTGCCAGCAGCTTAGCCTTCGGCGTGGGTGGGGCAGATACGCAGTATTTT
j_call: TRBJ2-7; v_call: TRBV7-6; d_call: -; clone_size: few; cdr3_aa: CASSPGGVSGGPYEQYF; cdr3_nt: TGTGCCAGCAGCCCAGGGGGCGTTAGCGGGGGCCCATACGAGCAGTACTTC
j_call: TRBJ2-7; v_call: TRBV7-2; d_call: -; clone_size: few; cdr3_aa: CASSLDGSLYEQYF; cdr3_nt: TGTGCCAGCAGCTTAGACGGCAGCTTATACGAGCAGTACTTC
j_call: TRBJ2-5; v_call: TRBV29-1; d_call: -; clone_size: -; cdr3_aa: CSVEDLDGQETQYF; cdr3_nt: TGCAGCGTTGAAGATCTAGACGGGCAAGAGACCCAGTACTTC
j_call: TRBJ2-6; v_call: TRBV7-9; d_call: -; clone_size: -; cdr3_aa: CASSRAAILFGYASGANVLTF; cdr3_nt: TGTGCCAGCAGCCGGGCCGCTATCCTCTTCGGGTACGCTTCTGGGGCCAACGTCCTGACTTTC
j_call: TRBJ1-1; v_call: TRBV4-2; d_call: -; clone_size: -; cdr3_aa: CASSQEMGEAFF; cdr3_nt: TGTGCCAGCAGCCAAGAGATGGGGGAAGCTTTCTTT
j_call: TRBJ2-1; v_call: TRBV6-5; d_call: TRBD2; clone_size: few; cdr3_aa: CASSQAGGFHEQFF; cdr3_nt: TGTGCCAGCAGCCAAGCGGGGGGATTTCATGAGCAGTTCTTC
j_call: TRBJ1-1; v_call: TRBV27; d_call: -; clone_size: -; cdr3_aa: CASSLSLITEAFF; cdr3_nt: TGTGCCAGCAGTTTATCGTTAATCACTGAAGCTTTCTTT
j_call: TRBJ1-2; v_call: TRBV7-2; d_call: -; clone_size: -; cdr3_aa: CASSLVEGNYGYTF; cdr3_nt: TGTGCCAGCAGCTTAGTGGAGGGGAACTATGGCTACACCTTC
j_call: TRBJ1-4; v_call: TRBV20-1; d_call: -; clone_size: -; cdr3_aa: CSARDHRAGEKLFF; cdr3_nt: TGCAGTGCTAGAGACCACAGGGCTGGTGAAAAACTGTTTTTT
j_call: TRBJ1-2; v_call: TRBV6-6; d_call: -; clone_size: few; cdr3_aa: CASSYSIRDSDGYTF; cdr3_nt: TGTGCCAGCAGTTACTCGATCCGGGACTCGGACGGCTACACCTTC
j_call: TRBJ2-3; v_call: TRBV12-5; d_call: -; clone_size: -; cdr3_aa: CASGPRRGDTQYF; cdr3_nt: TGTGCTAGTGGTCCTCGACGTGGTGATACGCAGTATTTT
j_call: TRBJ1-1; v_call: TRBV7-2; d_call: -; clone_size: -; cdr3_aa: CASSTERGGGTEAFF; cdr3_nt: TGTGCCAGCAGCACAGAACGTGGGGGAGGCACTGAAGCTTTCTTT
j_call: TRBJ2-1; v_call: TRBV6-1; d_call: -; clone_size: few; cdr3_aa: CASSELGLGEQFF; cdr3_nt: TGTGCCAGCAGTGAATTAGGTCTGGGTGAGCAGTTCTTC
j_call: TRBJ2-3; v_call: TRBV5-1; d_call: TRBD1; clone_size: many; cdr3_aa: CASSLTGADTQYF; cdr3_nt: TGCGCCAGCAGCCTAACAGGGGCAGATACGCAGTATTTT
j_call: TRBJ1-6; v_call: TRBV3-1; d_call: -; clone_size: -; cdr3_aa: CASSLGTTAGVSPLHF; cdr3_nt: TGTGCCAGCAGCCTTGGGACGACCGCCGGGGTTTCACCCCTCCACTTT
j_call: TRBJ2-2; v_call: TRBV20-1; d_call: -; clone_size: many; cdr3_aa: CSAKWPTNTGELFF; cdr3_nt: TGCAGTGCTAAATGGCCGACGAACACCGGGGAGCTGTTTTTT
j_call: TRBJ2-3; v_call: TRBV19; d_call: TRBD1; clone_size: -; cdr3_aa: CASSMDREGTQYF; cdr3_nt: TGTGCCAGTAGTATGGACAGGGAAGGTACGCAGTATTTT
j_call: TRBJ2-7; v_call: TRBV5-6; d_call: -; clone_size: few; cdr3_aa: CASSFISYEQYF; cdr3_nt: TGTGCCAGCAGCTTTATAAGCTACGAGCAGTACTTC
j_call: TRBJ1-2; v_call: TRBV20-1; d_call: -; clone_size: -; cdr3_aa: CSAGVQYCYTF; cdr3_nt: TGCAGTGCTGGGGTTCAGTATTGCTACACCTTC